The sample holds a few counts of the clone carrying this TCR beta chain. The CDR3 covers 11 residues. Trimming removed 4 bases from V and 14 bases from J; junction bases left unmatched: 4. The data belong to a study of blood T cell repertoires in COVID-19. TCRdb's copy holds only in-frame clones and misses some; the assay was immunoSEQ multiplex PCR. The sample has fewer than 250,000 clones; around four fifths are singletons. This receptor was identified in a woman at least 80 years old with COVID-19, enrolled during active disease. The sequencing input was peripheral blood. The chain uses TRBV23-1 and TRBJ2-2, with 7 positions matching TRBD2. TRBV23-1 qualifies as an ORF whose function is uncertain. The CDR3 loop reads CASSREGKLFF. The DNA of the CDR3 is TGCGCCAGCAGTCGGGAGGGGAAACTGTTTTTT.